The 25 T cell receptor beta chains below were found in one sample sequenced in a study of blood T cell repertoires in COVID-19. The table came from immunoSEQ multiplex PCR; TCRdb's copy has only in-frame clones and leaves some out. The sample carries about 430,000 clones, 80% to 90% recorded once. Input material: PBMCs or T cells enriched from blood (not recorded which). These receptors all stem from a man younger than 40 who had recovered from COVID-19.

The rearrangement uses TRBV19 and TRBJ2-1; 7 bases are shared with TRBD2. Germline CDR1 is LNHDA and CDR2 is SQIVND (reference sequence). The CDR3 covers 16 residues. V was clipped by 5 bases and J by 3 bases; unmatched bases: 10. The CDR3 coding sequence is TGTGCCAGTAGTCACCCAGCGGGGCTCGGCTACAATGAGCAGTTCTTC. Translating gives CASSHPAGLGYNEQFF.

This chain connects TRBV7-9 to TRBJ2-3; D ambiguous. The CDR3 sequence is 15 residues long. Germline V gene sequence: CDR1 SEHNR, CDR2 FQNEAQ (reference sequence). The V end lost 5 bases, the J end lost 1 base, and 13 bases lay between the germline ends. DNA for the CDR3: TGTGCCAGCAGCAAGCCGATGAGTGGCACAGATACGCAGTATTTT. This sequence encodes CASSKPMSGTDTQYF. Combining the CDR3 with reference TRBV7-9 and TRBJ2-3 gives the whole variable domain DTGVSQNPRHKITKRGQNVTFRCDPISEHNRLYWYRQTLGQGPEFLTYFQNEAQLEKSRLLSDRFSAERPKGSFSTLEIQRTEQGDSAMYLCASSKPMSGTDTQYFGPGTRLTVL.

The chain links TRBV7-6 to TRBJ2-1; D is possibly TRBD1 (6 bases). Germline V gives CDR1 SGHVS, CDR2 FNYEAQ. V lost 5 bases to trimming and J lost 3 bases, with 14 bases between them. The CDR3 extends over 15 amino acids. CDR3 residues: CASSQGHGLYNEQFF. In nucleotides, the CDR3 is TGTGCCAGCAGCCAGGGACATGGGCTCTACAATGAGCAGTTCTTC. Based on the CDR3 plus reference TRBV7-6 and TRBJ2-1, the full variable domain is GAGVSQSPRYKVTKRGQDVALRCDPISGHVSLYWYRQALGQGPEFLTYFNYEAQQDKSGLPNDRFSAERPEGSISTLTIQRTEQRDSAMYRCASSQGHGLYNEQFFGPGTRLTVL.

The chain is built from TRBV6-1 and TRBJ1-4, with TRBD1 matching over 9 bases. Per germline, CDR1 MNHNS and CDR2 SASEGT. V lost 0 bases and J lost 2; bases outside the gene matches: 7. The CDR3 extends over 18 amino acids. The CDR3 DNA reads as TGTGCCAGCAGTGAAGCGCTGGGACAGGGCGCGACTAATGAAAAACTGTTTTTT. Translating gives CASSEALGQGATNEKLFF.

This chain joins TRBV5-1 and TRBJ2-3; tentative D call: TRBD1 (6 bases). From germline, CDR1 is SGHRS and CDR2 YFSETQ. The CDR3 length is 16 residues. V lost 4 bases, J lost 3 bases, and 18 bases lay in between. CDR3 nucleotide sequence: TGCGCCAGCAGCGGCCGGGACACGGTTCTTACAGATACGCAGTATTTT. Translating gives CASSGRDTVLTDTQYF.

The chain joins TRBV24-1 to TRBJ1-2; 8 nucleotides agree with TRBD1. Germline V CDR1 and CDR2: KGHDR, SFDVKD. V shed 5 bases, J shed 5 bases, and the junction held 9 bases outside the gene matches. The CDR3 spans 15 residues. The chain's CDR3 is CATSGIQGAEYGYTF. CDR3 bases: TGTGCCACCAGTGGGATCCAGGGGGCGGAGTATGGCTACACCTTC.

J is TRBJ2-2 and V is TRBV1; the table's D call, TRBD1, has no DNA check behind it. TRBV1 is a recognized pseudogene. This CDR3 is 17 amino acids long. The chain's CDR3 is CTSSQDAGQRATGELFF. The CDR3 DNA reads as TGCACCAGCAGCCAAGATGCGGGACAGAGGGCGACCGGGGAGCTGTTTTTT.

This clone has only one observation. This chain connects TRBV28 to TRBJ2-7, with 7 positions matching TRBD1. V trimming: 2 bases; J trimming: 1 base; junction bases outside the gene matches: 2. This CDR3 is built from 14 residues. The germline CDR1 and CDR2 sequences are MDHEN and SYDVKM. CDR3 amino acids: CASSLGTESYEQYF. The CDR3 region has the DNA TGTGCCAGCAGTTTAGGGACAGAATCCTACGAGCAGTACTTC.

The chain is built from TRBV19 and TRBJ1-2, with D perhaps matching TRBD1 (5 bases). The CDR3 covers 14 residues. V shed 3 bases and J shed 7 bases, with 15 bases lying between them. Germline V CDR1 and CDR2: LNHDA, SQIVND (reference sequence). The CDR3 DNA reads TGTGCCAGTAGTATTTCGCCAGGGCCGGGTGGCTACACCTTC. Translating gives CASSISPGPGGYTF.

The V call is TRBV6-5, the J call TRBJ2-7; TRBD1 matches 9 bases. The CDR3 sequence is 13 residues long. Germline V gene data show CDR1 as MNHEY and CDR2 as SVGAGI. The J segment lost 3 bases and the V segment lost 11 bases, leaving 8 bases of the junction unmatched. CDR3 sequence: CAGAGTGYYEQYF. The CDR3 region has the DNA TGTGCCGGCGCGGGGACAGGGTACTACGAGCAGTACTTC.

V usage is TRBV3-1 (or the pseudogene TRBV3-2) and J usage is TRBJ2-3; no firm D call. Per the germline V gene, CDR1 is LGHDT and CDR2 is YNNKEL (reference sequence). CDR3 length equals 16 residues. Trimming cost V 2 bases and J 5 bases, with 17 bases left between them. DNA of the CDR3: TGTGCCAGCAGCCAATCTAGTGGCGCACGGGTAGATACGCAGTATTTT. Its translation is CASSQSSGARVDTQYF.

CDR3 amino acids: CASSSNRGTEAFF. For the CDR3, the DNA is TGTGCCAGCAGTTCAAACAGGGGGACTGAAGCTTTCTTT. The J gene is TRBJ1-1, the V gene TRBV27; TRBD1 matches 8 bases. The germline V gene has CDR1 MNHEY and CDR2 SMNVEV (reference sequence). This CDR3 contains 13 residues. Trimming cost V 4 bases and J 5 bases; bases outside gene matches: 3.

This clone was recorded only once. V is TRBV4-2 and J is TRBJ2-7; possible D gene TRBD1, 5 bases. V gave up 0 bases and J gave up 3 bases, with 12 bases separating them. Germline loops: CDR1 LGHNA, CDR2 YNFKEQ. The CDR3 covers 15 residues. The CDR3 nucleotides read TGTGCCAGCAGCCAAGAAGGTCGACAGAGCTACGAGCAGTACTTC. Encoded protein: CASSQEGRQSYEQYF.

This clone has more than one count but fewer than ten. The rearrangement uses TRBV7-9 and TRBJ1-2; a possible D gene is TRBD1 (6 bases). Trimming removed 5 bases from V and 4 bases from J, with 17 bases in between. The CDR3 contains 15 residues. The V gene's germline CDR1 is SEHNR and CDR2 FQNEAQ (reference sequence). The CDR3 nucleotides are TGTGCCAGCAGCCCCGAGGGGGTTGGAACCTATGGCTACACCTTC. It is translated as CASSPEGVGTYGYTF.

This CDR3 reads CASSIAASNQPQHF. CDR3 coding DNA: TGTGCCAGTAGTATAGCTGCGAGCAATCAGCCCCAGCATTTT. The chain employs TRBV19 and TRBJ1-5; D gene ambiguous. The CDR3 spans 14 residues. V lost 1 base to trimming and J lost 1 base, with 5 bases between them. Looked up from germline, CDR1 is LNHDA and CDR2 is SQIVND (reference sequence).

The genes are TRBV6-1 and TRBJ1-5; weak D call: TRBD1 (6 bases). The CDR3 runs 15 residues. Trimming pared 3 bases from V and 0 bases from J, leaving 9 bases between. The germline V gene has CDR1 MNHNS and CDR2 SASEGT. CDR3 residues: CASSDRGYSNQPQHF. Written as DNA, the CDR3 is TGTGCCAGCAGTGACAGGGGATATAGCAATCAGCCCCAGCATTTT.

The chain uses TRBV18 and TRBJ1-1; D gene uncertain. V was cut by 4 bases and J by 2 bases, with 17 bases left in between. Germline V gives CDR1 KGHSH, CDR2 LQKENI. The CDR3 consists of 16 residues. The CDR3 sequence: CASSLGSHGTNTEAFF. The CDR3 DNA reads as TGTGCCAGCTCACTAGGGAGTCACGGAACTAACACTGAAGCTTTCTTT.

The chain recombines TRBV19 with TRBJ2-2; unclear D gene. The CDR3 totals 17 residues. The germline V gene has CDR1 LNHDA and CDR2 SQIVND (reference sequence). With 0 bases removed from V and 3 bases from J, the gap between germline ends came to 14 bases. CDR3: CASSIDLRFEDTGELFF. In DNA form, the CDR3 reads TGTGCCAGTAGTATAGATCTAAGGTTTGAGGACACCGGGGAGCTGTTTTTT.

This chain connects TRBV7-9 to TRBJ2-5; 12 bases align to TRBD2. The trim removed 5 bases at V and 4 bases at J, leaving 2 bases unmatched. The germline V gene encodes CDR1 SEHNR and CDR2 FQNEAQ (reference sequence). The CDR3 loop spans 14 amino acids. CDR3 residues: CASSVGLAGETQYF. The CDR3 region has the DNA TGTGCCAGCAGCGTGGGACTAGCGGGAGAGACCCAGTACTTC. The full variable domain, completed using reference TRBV7-9 and TRBJ2-5, is DTGVSQNPRHKITKRGQNVTFRCDPISEHNRLYWYRQTLGQGPEFLTYFQNEAQLEKSRLLSDRFSAERPKGSFSTLEIQRTEQGDSAMYLCASSVGLAGETQYFGPGTRLLVL.

The sample holds a few counts of this clone. The chain links TRBV4-1 to TRBJ1-5; TRBD1 agrees at 8 bases. The germline V gene has CDR1 MGHRA and CDR2 YSYEKL. With 3 bases clipped from V and 7 bases from J, the junction kept 8 bases outside the gene matches. The CDR3 consists of 15 residues. CDR3 sequence (DNA): TGCGCCAGCAGCCAGACAGGGGCCGGAAGGCAGCCCCAGCATTTT. It yields the protein CASSQTGAGRQPQHF.

This chain joins TRBV4-2 and TRBJ2-2; D possibly corresponds to TRBD1 (6 bases). The V end was cut by 3 bases, the J end by 5 bases, with 10 bases between. Germline V lookup: CDR1 LGHNA, CDR2 YNFKEQ. This CDR3 is 14 amino acids long. The CDR3 protein is CASSHSTGTGELFF. CDR3 nucleotide sequence: TGTGCCAGCAGCCACTCTACAGGGACCGGGGAGCTGTTTTTT.

The J gene is TRBJ2-7, the V gene TRBV5-8; 15 bases are a match to TRBD2. V lost 4 bases and J lost 6; bases outside the gene matches: 5. Germline CDR1 SGHTS, CDR2 YDEGEE. The CDR3 consists of 15 residues. The CDR3 here is CASSVGLAGGGEQYF. DNA of the CDR3: TGTGCCAGCAGCGTCGGACTAGCGGGAGGGGGCGAGCAGTACTTC. The full variable domain, in which reference TRBV5-8 and TRBJ2-7 provide the parts outside the CDR3, is EAGVTQSPTHLIKTRGQQATLRCSPISGHTSVYWYQQALGLGLQFLLWYDEGEERNRGNFPPRFSGRQFPNYSSELNVNALELEDSALYLCASSVGLAGGGEQYFGPGTRLTVT.

The genes are TRBV27 and TRBJ2-7; no definite D call. V was pared by 5 bases and J by 3 bases, with 17 bases between. The CDR3 consists of 15 residues. Looked up from germline, CDR1 is MNHEY and CDR2 is SMNVEV (reference sequence). CDR3 nucleotides: TGTGCCAGCAGTCCTCGAACAGCTCCCCTCTACGAGCAGTACTTC. Residues: CASSPRTAPLYEQYF.

This chain links TRBV6-5 with TRBJ1-5, with D tentatively TRBD1 (5 bases). Trimming cost V 5 bases and J 0 bases, with 8 bases left between them. CDR3 size: 14 residues. Germline loops: CDR1 MNHEY, CDR2 SVGAGI. This CDR3 reads CASSQTDSNQPQHF. In DNA form, the CDR3 reads TGTGCCAGCAGTCAGACAGATAGCAATCAGCCCCAGCATTTT.

This clone was recorded only once. This chain joins TRBV9 and TRBJ1-1; no clear D. Germline CDR1 SGDLS, CDR2 YYNGEE. Trimming removed 1 base from V and 2 bases from J, with 9 bases in between. This CDR3 region has 14 residues. CDR3 protein: CASSVQSGNTEAFF. The CDR3 bases are TGTGCCAGCAGCGTACAGTCGGGAAACACTGAAGCTTTCTTT.